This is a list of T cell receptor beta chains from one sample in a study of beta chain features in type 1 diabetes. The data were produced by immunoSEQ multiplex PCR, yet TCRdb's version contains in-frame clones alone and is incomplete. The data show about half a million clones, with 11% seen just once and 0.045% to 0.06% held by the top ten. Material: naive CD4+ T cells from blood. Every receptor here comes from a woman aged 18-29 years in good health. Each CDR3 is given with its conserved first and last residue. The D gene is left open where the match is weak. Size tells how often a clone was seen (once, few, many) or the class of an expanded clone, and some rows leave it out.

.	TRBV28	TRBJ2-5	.	CASSFFTGAGETQYF	TGTGCCAGCAGTTTTTTCACGGGGGCAGGAGAGACCCAGTACTTC
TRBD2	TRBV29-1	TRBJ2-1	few	CSVNSGGASYNEQFF	TGCAGCGTCAATAGCGGGGGGGCTTCATACAATGAGCAGTTCTTC
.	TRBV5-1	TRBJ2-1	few	CASSLDGEYNEQFF	TGCGCCAGCAGCTTGGACGGAGAATACAATGAGCAGTTCTTC
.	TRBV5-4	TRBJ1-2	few	CASSDKAGDGYTF	TGTGCCAGCAGCGACAAGGCGGGGGATGGCTACACCTTC
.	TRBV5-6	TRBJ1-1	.	CASSLGAGKPGNTEAFF	TGTGCCAGCAGCTTGGGGGCCGGAAAACCGGGGAACACTGAAGCTTTCTTT
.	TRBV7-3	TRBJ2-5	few	CASSLGQTQNPETQYF	TGTGCCAGCAGCTTAGGGCAGACCCAAAACCCAGAGACCCAGTACTTC
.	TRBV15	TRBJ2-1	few	CATSRVRADLNEQFF	TGTGCCACCAGCAGAGTAAGAGCGGACCTTAATGAGCAGTTCTTC
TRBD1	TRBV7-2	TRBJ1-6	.	CASRGQGNSPLHF	TGTGCCAGCAGGGGACAGGGTAATTCACCCCTCCACTTT
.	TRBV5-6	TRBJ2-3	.	CASSLVRTDTQYF	TGTGCCAGCAGCTTGGTGAGAACAGATACGCAGTATTTT
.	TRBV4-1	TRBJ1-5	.	CASSQGRLWSQPQHF	TGCGCCAGCAGCCAAGGTAGACTCTGGAGTCAGCCCCAGCATTTT
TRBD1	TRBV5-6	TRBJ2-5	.	CASSYAGQEETQYF	TGTGCCAGCAGCTATGCGGGACAGGAAGAGACCCAGTACTTC
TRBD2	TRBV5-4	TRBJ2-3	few	CASSRRLAESTDTQYF	TGTGCCAGCAGCCGAAGACTAGCGGAGAGCACAGATACGCAGTATTTT
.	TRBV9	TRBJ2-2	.	CASSVVSNTGELFF	TGTGCCAGCAGCGTAGTCTCGAACACCGGGGAGCTGTTTTTT
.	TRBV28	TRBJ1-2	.	CASSLTGNGYTF	TGTGCCAGCAGTTTAACAGGGAATGGCTACACCTTC
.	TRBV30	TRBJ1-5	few	CAWSSQGYQPQHF	TGTGCCTGGAGTAGTCAGGGGTATCAGCCCCAGCATTTT
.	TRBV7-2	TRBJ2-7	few	CASSLGGNYEQYF	TGTGCCAGCAGCTTAGGGGGGAACTACGAGCAGTACTTC
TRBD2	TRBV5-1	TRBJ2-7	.	CASSLVRLAGGSEQYF	TGCGCCAGCAGCTTGGTCCGACTAGCGGGAGGATCCGAGCAGTACTTC
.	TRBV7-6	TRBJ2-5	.	CASTSRETQYF	TGTGCCAGCACCTCAAGGGAGACCCAGTACTTC
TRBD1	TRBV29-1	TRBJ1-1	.	CSVGDSPFNTEAFF	TGCAGCGTTGGGGACAGCCCCTTCAACACTGAAGCTTTCTTT
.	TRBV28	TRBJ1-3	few	CASSFMQGTLGNTIYF	TGTGCCAGCAGTTTCATGCAGGGGACATTGGGAAACACCATATATTTT
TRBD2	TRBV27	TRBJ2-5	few	CASSLGGSGGQETQYF	TGTGCCAGCAGTTTAGGCGGTAGCGGGGGGCAAGAGACCCAGTACTTC
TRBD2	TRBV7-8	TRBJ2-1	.	CASCKNGLAHNEQFF	TGTGCCAGCTGCAAAAACGGACTAGCCCACAATGAGCAGTTCTTC
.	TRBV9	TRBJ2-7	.	CASSTLAVRPPSEQYF	TGTGCCAGCAGCACATTAGCGGTCCGTCCTCCTAGCGAGCAGTACTTC
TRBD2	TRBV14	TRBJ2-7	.	CASSQPAGVQYF	TGTGCCAGCAGCCAGCCAGCGGGAGTGCAGTACTTC
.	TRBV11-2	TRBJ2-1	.	CASRLAGRGNEQFF	TGTGCCAGCAGGCTCGCGGGAAGGGGGAATGAGCAGTTCTTC
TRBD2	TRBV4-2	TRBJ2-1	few	CASSHRLAGSSYNEQFF	TGTGCCAGCAGCCACCGACTAGCGGGGAGCTCCTACAATGAGCAGTTCTTC
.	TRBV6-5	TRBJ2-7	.	CASSYGGLRSYEQYF	TGTGCCAGCAGTTACGGAGGCCTTCGCTCCTACGAGCAGTACTTC
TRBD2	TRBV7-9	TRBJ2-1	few	CASSWVLAGEGNEQFF	TGTGCCAGCAGCTGGGTCCTAGCGGGAGAAGGCAATGAGCAGTTCTTC
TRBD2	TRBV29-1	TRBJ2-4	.	CSALAGGPFLAKNIQYF	TGCAGCGCACTAGCGGGAGGGCCTTTTCTGGCCAAAAACATACAGTACTTC
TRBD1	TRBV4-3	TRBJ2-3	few	CASSLTGVTDTQYF	TGCGCCAGCAGCCTTACAGGGGTCACAGATACGCAGTATTTT
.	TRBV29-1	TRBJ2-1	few	CSVEVGPVGQFF	TGCAGCGTTGAAGTAGGTCCCGTGGGCCAGTTCTTC
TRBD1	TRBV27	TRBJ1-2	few	CASSLSAGQFPYGYTF	TGTGCCAGCAGTTTATCGGCGGGACAGTTCCCCTATGGCTACACCTTC
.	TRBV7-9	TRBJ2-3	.	CASSLGIYRADTQYF	TGTGCCAGCAGCTTAGGGATTTACCGGGCAGATACGCAGTATTTT
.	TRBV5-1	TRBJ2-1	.	CASSLGPGTPYNEQFF	TGCGCCAGCAGCTTGGGTCCGGGGACACCCTACAATGAGCAGTTCTTC
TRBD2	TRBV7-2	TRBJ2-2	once	CASSITSGLNTGELFF	TGTGCCAGCAGCATCACTAGCGGGCTGAACACCGGGGAGCTGTTTTTT
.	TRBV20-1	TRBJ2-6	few	CSAAGANVLTF	TGCAGTGCGGCTGGGGCCAACGTCCTGACTTTC
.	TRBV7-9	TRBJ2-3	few	CASSLATPGDTQYF	TGTGCCAGCAGCTTAGCTACCCCTGGAGATACGCAGTATTTT
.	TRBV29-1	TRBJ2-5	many	CSVARTAQETQYF	TGCAGCGTTGCCCGGACAGCCCAAGAGACCCAGTACTTC
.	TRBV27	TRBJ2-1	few	CASSFSGRSYNEQFF	TGTGCCAGCAGTTTCTCGGGGCGCTCCTACAATGAGCAGTTCTTC
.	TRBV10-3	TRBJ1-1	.	CAGRDGANTEAFF	TGTGCCGGGAGGGACGGTGCGAACACTGAAGCTTTCTTT
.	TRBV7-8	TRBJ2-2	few	CASSLGWGNTGELFF	TGTGCCAGCAGCTTAGGTTGGGGGAACACCGGGGAGCTGTTTTTT
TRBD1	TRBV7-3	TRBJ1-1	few	CASSRQGGTEAFF	TGTGCCAGCAGCAGACAGGGAGGCACTGAAGCTTTCTTT
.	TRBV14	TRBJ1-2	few	CASSQADRGIYGYTF	TGTGCCAGCAGCCAGGCCGACCGGGGAATCTATGGCTACACCTTC
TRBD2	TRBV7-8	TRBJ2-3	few	CASSPSTPYSGGTDTQYF	TGTGCCAGCAGCCCCTCAACCCCATACAGCGGGGGCACAGATACGCAGTATTTT